This T cell receptor beta chain was captured by sequencing in a study of cytomegalovirus exposure and HLA in healthy donors. Study-wide points: It was only CMV serostatus that was available as immune exposure information. Among TCR beta chains, those listed as cytomegalovirus-associated numbered fewer than 200. Later analysis found that TCR beta chains associated with HLA were more clonally expanded than other, equally common chains.

The length of the CDR3 is 17 residues. Trimming took 8 bases from V and 1 from J; bases not matched to a gene: 12. Germline CDR1 MNHEY, CDR2 SMNVEV (reference sequence). This clone was seen a handful of times. Its antigen remains unidentified. This PCR relied on a set of 60 Vbeta primers and 13 Jbeta primers. Profiled with immunoSEQ multiplex PCR; TCRdb holds only in-frame clones, not every one. The sample shows about 77,000 clones, around 78% of them seen only once. This receptor was obtained from a man aged 35-49 years in good health and CMV-seronegative. The source material was PBMCs. V gene TRBV27 combines with J gene TRBJ2-2, with TRBD2 identical over 8 bases. This CDR3 is CASQKTPGLVNTGELFF. The CDR3, as DNA: TGTGCCAGCCAAAAGACCCCGGGACTAGTGAACACCGGGGAGCTGTTTTTT.